The next 5 T cell receptor beta chains were all read from a single sample in a study of T cell responses to AZD1222 COVID-19 vaccine (dated by TCRdb to about 2021). This sample's time point label indicates: about 28 days (+/-7) after the second vaccine dose. The library was generated by the immunoSEQ multiplex PCR assay. TCRdb obtained this table from immuneACCESS and retained in-frame rearrangements with V and J assigned. These tables miss some clones; where compared with another copy, unresolved V genes account for less than half of the shortfall, and the remainder is unexplained. Present in this sample are 110,000 or so clones, approximately 88% of which were seen just once. Of the sample, about 6% is held by the ten largest clones. Sequencing was performed on peripheral blood, taken 28 days after the second AZD1222 dose. These receptors all stem from an adult who received the AZD1222 COVID-19 vaccine.

The chain carries TRBV6-4 and TRBJ2-7; D unclear. Per the germline V gene, CDR1 is MRHNA and CDR2 is SNTAGT. Deletions cut 4 bases from V and 6 bases from J, with 7 bases between. CDR3 length: 11 residues. The DNA for the CDR3 is TGTGCCAGCAGTGGACCTTGCGAGCAGTACTTC. It translates to CASSGPCEQYF.

This sequence joins TRBV5-6 and TRBJ1-1, with 7 bases lining up with TRBD1. With V trimmed by 4 bases and J by 6 bases, 6 bases remained unmatched. CDR3 length equals 13 residues. Germline CDR1 SGHDT, CDR2 YYEEEE. CDR3 DNA: TGTGCCAGCAGCAAGGGGGCAGTCGCTGAAGCTTTCTTT. It codes for CASSKGAVAEAFF.

The V call is TRBV9, the J call TRBJ1-1, with a tentative D call TRBD1 (6 bases). The CDR3 consists of 16 residues. The germline gives CDR1 SGDLS, CDR2 YYNGEE. V was trimmed by 4 bases and J by 1 base, leaving 17 bases between them. CDR3 bases: TGTGCCAGCAGCCCGGCCGGGTGGGGGGCGAACACTGAAGCTTTCTTT. This gives the protein CASSPAGWGANTEAFF.

This clone showed up just once. The chain carries TRBV6-5 and TRBJ2-2, with 7 bases matching TRBD2. The length of the CDR3 is 15 residues. V was pared by 11 bases and J by 1 base, with 10 bases of the junction left unmatched. Germline loops: CDR1 MNHEY, CDR2 SVGAGI. The CDR3 DNA reads as TGTGCCGGGGGGAGGGGTCAGAAGAACACCGGGGAGCTGTTTTTT. Encoded protein: CAGGRGQKNTGELFF.

V usage is TRBV5-5 and J usage is TRBJ1-1, with unresolved D. The CDR3 consists of 13 residues. V was clipped by 5 bases and J by 4 bases, with 12 bases between them. The germline gives CDR1 SGHKS, CDR2 YYEKEE (reference sequence). The CDR3, as DNA: TGTGCCAGCAGGCCAATGGTGGCCACTGAAGCTTTCTTT. It codes for CASRPMVATEAFF. Filled out from reference TRBV5-5 and TRBJ1-1, the complete variable domain reads DAGVTQSPTHLIKTRGQQVTLRCSPISGHKSVSWYQQVLGQGPQFIFQYYEKEERGRGNFPDRFSARQFPNYSSELNVNALLLGDSALYLCASRPMVATEAFFGQGTRLTVV.